These 2 T cell receptor beta chains came from one sample sequenced in a study of T cell responses to AZD1222 COVID-19 vaccine. Sequenced by immunoSEQ multiplex PCR; TCRdb stores in-frame clones only, minus some. The table includes more than 250,000 clones, 93% detected once. The source was peripheral blood, collected on day 0 of AZD1222 vaccination. These receptors all stem from an adult in good health.

This clone was seen just once. The chain combines TRBV2 with TRBJ1-5; D remains ambiguous. Trimming left V 8 bases short and J 0 bases short, with 5 bases between. CDR1 and CDR2 (germline): SNHLY, FYNNEI. The CDR3 extends over 12 amino acids. The CDR3 bases are TGTGCCAGCCCCTATAGCAATCAGCCCCAGCATTTT. Encoded protein: CASPYSNQPQHF.

The chain links TRBV20-1 to TRBJ1-2; D is ambiguous. CDR1 and CDR2 from the germline V gene are DFQATT and SNEGSKA (reference sequence). Trimming shortened V by 5 bases and J by 1 base, and 5 bases separated the two germline ends. This CDR3 is 11 amino acids long. The CDR3 nucleotides are TGCAGTGCTCCCTTTAACTATGGCTACACCTTC. This sequence encodes CSAPFNYGYTF.